This TCR beta chain was recovered during a study of blood T cell repertoires in COVID-19. About the study: Material from acute and convalescent COVID-19 was sourced from the United States, Italy and Spain. Nucleic acid was either cDNA or gDNA, and it came from T cells, B-cell-depleted T cells, or PBMCs.

Source study methods: Amplification with reference gene primers provided the estimates of nucleated cell counts. This table comes from immunoSEQ multiplex PCR, and its TCRdb copy is limited to in-frame clones, with some not included. V, J and clone size reflect that table, while D and trimming were determined from the DNA. This table holds about 220,000 clones, 82% found once. This sequence originates from a woman aged 80 or over with acute or convalescent COVID-19. The sample comprised peripheral blood.

The CDR3 spells CASSAGTGVGANVLTF. The DNA of the CDR3 is TGTGCCAGTAGTGCCGGGACAGGGGTTGGGGCCAACGTCCTGACTTTC. The chain carries TRBV19 and TRBJ2-6; 10 positions match TRBD1. From germline, CDR1 is LNHDA and CDR2 SQIVND (reference sequence). This CDR3 has 16 residues. After removal of 5 bases from V and 3 bases from J, the junction contained 4 bases not matched to a gene.